The rows below give T cell receptor beta chains drawn from one sample of a study of cytomegalovirus exposure and HLA in healthy donors. Clones were read by immunoSEQ multiplex PCR, and TCRdb kept only the in-frame ones, dropping some. The sample consists of some 200,000 clones, over 65% of them appearing once. What was sequenced was PBMCs. These receptors were obtained from a woman in her 50s in good health and CMV-seropositive. Both conserved end residues are trimmed from each CDR3.

v_call,cdr3_aa
TRBV9,ASSVGVSKDTEQY
TRBV11-2,ASSTRTGGGNEQF
TRBV5-1,ASSMGQGDYNEQF
TRBV28,ASSFRGTSIIYEQY
TRBV5-6,ASNLTGLGDTQY
TRBV9,ASSVGALTGGGALTEAF
TRBV6-5,ASSSTSSTGELF
TRBV27,ASKRGPAYEQY
TRBV4-2,ASSSQGYEEKLF
TRBV14,ASSRLAGSQETQY
TRBV5-4,ASSLGSSGGSYEQY
TRBV7-9,ASSFDESTGAF
TRBV7-6,ASSLGTGAYEQY
TRBV6-5,ASTPEPYEQY
TRBV11-3,ASSSWRESNQPQH
TRBV7-9,ASSARSDTEAF
TRBV7-2,ASSRGHQETQY
TRBV10-3,AISGDPGTLTTSTDTQY
TRBV10-3,AISADRDNEQF
TRBV2,ASTTGFLYNEQF
TRBV5-1,ASSSHGDIRRTDTQY
TRBV27,ASRAKGTGNTIY
TRBV4-1,ASSQDRGATYEQY
TRBV19,ASSDRSLNYEQY
TRBV28,ASSNGGTANQPQH
TRBV4-3,ASSQVQDNYGYT
TRBV7-8,ASSLQGQVHSPLH
TRBV6-5,ASTRQGSYEQY
TRBV11-2,ASSLNGRGAGDTQY
TRBV7-9,ASSLRSVAEGETQY
TRBV6-1,ASTRGLDSPLH
TRBV2,ASRAGTINEKLF